The subject of this entry is one T cell receptor (beta chain). This sample is drawn from a study of blood T cell repertoires in COVID-19. Overall study: T cells, B-cell-depleted T cells, or PBMCs provided the cDNA or gDNA that served as material.

CDR1 MGHRA and CDR2 YSYEKL come from the germline V gene. The CDR3 length is 16 residues. The J segment lost 5 bases and the V segment lost 0 bases, leaving 4 bases of the junction unmatched. Clones were sequenced by immunoSEQ multiplex PCR, and TCRdb holds only the in-frame ones, with some missing. This sample has over 200,000 clones; about 89% occur once, and the top ten carry just under 9%. Sequenced sample: PBMCs or T cells enriched from blood (not recorded which). This receptor was obtained from a man aged 40-49 years who had recovered from COVID-19. V gene TRBV4-1 combines with J gene TRBJ2-2; 9 bases map to TRBD1. CDR3 DNA: TGCGCCAGCAGCCAAGATGGACAGGGGAGGACCGGGGAGCTGTTTTTT. Translated, it gives CASSQDGQGRTGELFF.